Below, 14 T cell receptor beta chains from the same sample are listed, as sequenced in a study of T cells in Graves' hyperthyroidism and ophthalmopathy. The investigators amplified TCR beta CDR3 regions from RNA transcripts. TCR CDR3 regions were first amplified by RT-PCR with HTBI primers. One entry per CDR3 protein, called by TCRdb with MiXCR from the multiplex PCR reads. The table records 700,000 or so distinct CDR3 sequences, about 17% of them present only once. Source material: blood. These receptors came from a man between 18 and 29 years old with Graves' hyperthyroidism.

This clonotype was observed a handful of times. The gene calls are TRBV16 and TRBJ2-7; no clear D gene. The length of the CDR3 is 12 residues. The germline V gene has CDR1 KGHSY and CDR2 FQNENV. The germline V and J ends were trimmed by 3 bases and 5 bases, with 8 bases remaining between them. The CDR3 DNA follows: TGTGCCAGCAGCCAGGGGTTCAACGAGCAGTACTTC. Translated: CASSQGFNEQYF.

V and J are TRBV20-1 and TRBJ2-7, with TRBD1 matching 7 bases. The J segment lost 1 base and the V segment lost 2 bases, leaving 8 bases of the junction unmatched. The V gene's germline CDR1 is DFQATT and CDR2 SNEGSKA (reference sequence). The CDR3 has 15 residues. The CDR3 sequence: CSARPDRPISYEQYF. The CDR3 coding sequence is TGCAGTGCTAGACCGGACAGGCCCATTTCCTACGAGCAGTACTTC.

This clonotype has a count of ten or more. The rearrangement links TRBV20-1 to TRBJ1-2, with TRBD1 identical over 11 bases. Trimming took 6 bases from V and 5 from J; bases not matched to a gene: 5. Looked up from germline, CDR1 is DFQATT and CDR2 is SNEGSKA (reference sequence). This CDR3 contains 13 residues. In DNA, the CDR3 is TGCAGTGCGAGGACAGGGGGCGGGTATGGCTACACCTTC. This codes for CSARTGGGYGYTF.

This clonotype has at least ten counts. The rearrangement joins TRBV2 to TRBJ1-5, with D possibly matching TRBD1 (6 bases). Germline V CDR1 and CDR2: SNHLY, FYNNEI. V gave up 4 bases and J gave up 7 bases, with 14 bases separating them. CDR3 length equals 14 residues. The CDR3 sequence is CASSGVGGGQPQHF. CDR3 DNA: TGTGCCAGCAGTGGGGTGGGGGGCGGCCAGCCCCAGCATTTT.

This clonotype has only a few counts. V is TRBV30 and J is TRBJ2-5, with 14 bases aligning to TRBD2. Germline V gene sequence: CDR1 GTSNPN, CDR2 SVGIG (reference sequence). CDR3 length: 19 amino acids. Germline trimming cut 5 bases from V and 7 bases from J; bases unmatched to any gene: 21. The CDR3 bases are TGTGCCTGGTTCCACGAGATGGGACTAGCGGGAGAGGGAGACGGGACCCAGTACTTC. This translates into CAWFHEMGLAGEGDGTQYF.

This clonotype was counted only a few times. This sequence joins TRBV4-1 and TRBJ2-7; the match to TRBD1 covers 9 bases. J gave up 4 bases and V 4 bases, and 8 bases lay outside the gene matches. Germline CDR1 reads MGHRA; CDR2 reads YSYEKL. The CDR3 sequence is 15 residues long. CDR3 sequence reads: CASSPGQGIEYEQYF. CDR3 nucleotides: TGCGCCAGCAGCCCAGGACAGGGGATAGAATACGAGCAGTACTTC.

This chain connects TRBV29-1 to TRBJ2-1, with D perhaps TRBD2 (7 bases). There are 13 residues in the CDR3. Germline values: CDR1 SQVTM, CDR2 ANQGSEA. Trimming stripped 3 bases from V and 9 bases from J, with 15 bases between. DNA for the CDR3: TGCAGCGTTGATGGGGGGGCGCGGAGTGAGCAGTTCTTC. The encoded protein is CSVDGGARSEQFF.

This clonotype was detected only once. The chain couples TRBV20-1 to TRBJ1-1, with a possible D match to TRBD1 (5 bases). Trimming took off 5 bases at V and 8 bases at J, with 18 bases between the two ends. Germline V gene lookup returns CDR1 DFQATT and CDR2 SNEGSKA (reference sequence). This CDR3 has 13 residues. Here the CDR3 DNA reads TGCAGTGCTTGCCAGGGCCCCTTAATAGAAGCTTTCTTT. Residues: CSACQGPLIEAFF.

In its sample, this clonotype was seen many times. The chain joins TRBV10-3 to TRBJ2-7; D may match TRBD1 or TRBD2 (5 bases each). Germline values: CDR1 ENHRY, CDR2 SYGVKD. There are 14 residues in the CDR3. V dropped 4 bases and J dropped 4 bases, with 14 bases sitting between them. The CDR3 here is CAISGRDQDYEQYF. CDR3 nucleotide sequence: TGTGCCATCAGTGGACGGGACCAAGATTACGAGCAGTACTTC.

V and J are TRBV18 and TRBJ2-1, with TRBD2 matching over 11 bases. J was trimmed by 10 bases and V by 3 bases; bases with no gene match: 5. CDR3 length equals 14 residues. Germline assignment: CDR1 KGHSH and CDR2 LQKENI. The chain's CDR3 is CASSPSLAGGEQFF. The CDR3 DNA reads TGTGCCAGCTCACCCTCCCTAGCGGGAGGAGAGCAGTTCTTC.

This clonotype was detected many times. This chain joins TRBV2 and TRBJ1-1, with D unclear. The CDR3 totals 12 residues. V was shortened by 3 bases and J by 4 bases, with 6 bases between the two germline ends. Looked up from germline, CDR1 is SNHLY and CDR2 is FYNNEI. CDR3 sequence reads: CASSDRLTEAFF. DNA of the CDR3: TGTGCCAGCAGTGACAGGCTCACTGAAGCTTTCTTT.

The V and J genes are TRBV4-3 and TRBJ2-1; the D is unclear. Trimming shortened V by 4 bases and J by 8 bases, and 12 bases separated the two germline ends. Germline V lookup: CDR1 LGHNA, CDR2 YSLEER. The CDR3 consists of 13 residues. The CDR3 DNA follows: TGCGCCAGCAGCCGTCCGAGGACCCATGAGCAGTTCTTC. This translates into CASSRPRTHEQFF.

The V and J genes are TRBV7-9 and TRBJ2-2; no reliable D call. The V and J ends lost 5 bases and 3 bases respectively, with 10 bases between them. This CDR3 has 14 amino acids. From germline, CDR1 is SEHNR and CDR2 FQNEAQ (reference sequence). The CDR3 is CASSPGRHTGELFF. CDR3 in DNA: TGTGCCAGCAGCCCTGGACGTCACACCGGGGAGCTGTTTTTT.

This clonotype was seen only a few times. The gene calls are TRBV20-1 and TRBJ2-3, with TRBD2 matching over 9 bases. CDR3 size: 17 residues. The ends lost 1 base at V and 0 bases at J; junction bases unmatched: 8. The V gene's germline CDR1 is DFQATT and CDR2 SNEGSKA (reference sequence). The CDR3 DNA is TGCAGTGCTAGAGCCCCCGGGAGCGGGGGGAGCACAGATACGCAGTATTTT. It yields the protein CSARAPGSGGSTDTQYF.